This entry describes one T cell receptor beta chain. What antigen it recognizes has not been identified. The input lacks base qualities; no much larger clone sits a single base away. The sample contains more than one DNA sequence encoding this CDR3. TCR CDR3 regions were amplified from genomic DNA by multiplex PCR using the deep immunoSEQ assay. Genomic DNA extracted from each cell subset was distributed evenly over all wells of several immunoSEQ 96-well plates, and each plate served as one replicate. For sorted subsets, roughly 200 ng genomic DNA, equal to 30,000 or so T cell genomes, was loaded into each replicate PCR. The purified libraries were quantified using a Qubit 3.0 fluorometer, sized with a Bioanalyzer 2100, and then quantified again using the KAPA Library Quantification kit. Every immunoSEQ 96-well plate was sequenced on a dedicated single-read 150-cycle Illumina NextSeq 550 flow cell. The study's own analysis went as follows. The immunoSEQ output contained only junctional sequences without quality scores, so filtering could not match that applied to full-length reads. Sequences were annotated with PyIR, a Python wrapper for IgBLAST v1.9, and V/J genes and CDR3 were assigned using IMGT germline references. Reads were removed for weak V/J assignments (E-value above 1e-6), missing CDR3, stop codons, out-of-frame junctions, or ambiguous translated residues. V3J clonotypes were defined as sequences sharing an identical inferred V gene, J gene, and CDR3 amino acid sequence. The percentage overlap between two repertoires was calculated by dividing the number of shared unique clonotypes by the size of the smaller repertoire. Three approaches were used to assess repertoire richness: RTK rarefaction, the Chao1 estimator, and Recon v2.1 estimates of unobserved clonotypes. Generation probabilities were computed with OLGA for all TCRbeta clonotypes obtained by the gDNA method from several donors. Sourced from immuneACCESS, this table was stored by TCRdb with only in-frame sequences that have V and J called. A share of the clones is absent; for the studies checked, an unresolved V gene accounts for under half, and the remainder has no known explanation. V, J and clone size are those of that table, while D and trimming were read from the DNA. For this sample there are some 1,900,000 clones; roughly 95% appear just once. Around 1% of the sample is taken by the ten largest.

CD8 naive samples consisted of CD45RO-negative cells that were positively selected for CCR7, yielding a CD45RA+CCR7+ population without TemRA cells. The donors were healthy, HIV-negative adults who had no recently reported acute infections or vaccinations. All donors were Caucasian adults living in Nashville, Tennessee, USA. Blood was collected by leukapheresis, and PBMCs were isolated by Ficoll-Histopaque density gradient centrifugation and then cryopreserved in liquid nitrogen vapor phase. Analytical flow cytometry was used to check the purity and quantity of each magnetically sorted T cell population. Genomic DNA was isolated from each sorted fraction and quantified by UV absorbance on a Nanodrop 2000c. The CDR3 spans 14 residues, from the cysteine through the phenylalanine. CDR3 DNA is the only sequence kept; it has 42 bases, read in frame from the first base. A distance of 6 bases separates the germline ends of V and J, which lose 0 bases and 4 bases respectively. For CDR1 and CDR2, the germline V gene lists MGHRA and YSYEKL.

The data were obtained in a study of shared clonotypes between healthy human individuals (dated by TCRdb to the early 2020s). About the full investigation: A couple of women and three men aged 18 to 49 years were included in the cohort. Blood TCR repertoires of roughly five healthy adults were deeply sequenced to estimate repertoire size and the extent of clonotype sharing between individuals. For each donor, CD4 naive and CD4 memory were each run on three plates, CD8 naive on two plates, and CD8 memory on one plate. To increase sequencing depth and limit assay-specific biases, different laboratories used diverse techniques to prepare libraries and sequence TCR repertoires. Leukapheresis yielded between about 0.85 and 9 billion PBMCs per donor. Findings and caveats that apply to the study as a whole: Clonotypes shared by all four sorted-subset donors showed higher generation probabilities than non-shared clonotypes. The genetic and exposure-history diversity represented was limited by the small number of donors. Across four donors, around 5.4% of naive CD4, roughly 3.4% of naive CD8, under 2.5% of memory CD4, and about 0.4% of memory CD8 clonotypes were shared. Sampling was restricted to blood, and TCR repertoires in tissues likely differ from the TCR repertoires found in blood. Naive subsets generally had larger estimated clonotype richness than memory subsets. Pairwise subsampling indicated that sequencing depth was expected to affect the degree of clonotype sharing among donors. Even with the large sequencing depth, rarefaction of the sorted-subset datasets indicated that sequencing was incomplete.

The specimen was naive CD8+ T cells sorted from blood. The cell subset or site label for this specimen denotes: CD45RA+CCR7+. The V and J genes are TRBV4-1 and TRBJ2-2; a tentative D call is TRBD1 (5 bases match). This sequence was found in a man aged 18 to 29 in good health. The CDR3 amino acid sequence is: CASSQERGTGELFF. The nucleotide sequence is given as TGCGCCAGCAGCCAAGAAAGGGGCACCGGGGAGCTGTTTTTT.